A selection of T cell receptor beta chains follows, all from one sample in a study of human T cells and chemical hapten exposure. TCRdb independently ran MiXCR on the RACE reads; one entry per CDR3 protein. The sample yields 85,000 to 95,000 distinct CDR3 sequences, roughly 8% seen once. Sequencing used whole blood. Receptors originate from a female donor in good health. Some clones in this sample may be carry-over from other donors' samples. The CDR3 runs from the conserved cysteine through the conserved F or W. A D gene is named only where the DNA matches it firmly. Some rows mark clone size as missing; the rest say once, few, many or name a class of expanded clone.

d_call: TRBD1; clone_size: few; j_call: TRBJ2-3; v_call: TRBV7-9; cdr3_nt: TGTGCCAGCAGCTTATACCAGGGGGCAACAGATACGCAGTATTTT; cdr3_aa: CASSLYQGATDTQYF
d_call: TRBD1; clone_size: NA; j_call: TRBJ1-3; v_call: TRBV20-1; cdr3_nt: TGCAGTGCTAGCGAGACCGGGACAGGGGCTGGAAACACCATATATTTT; cdr3_aa: CSASETGTGAGNTIYF
d_call: TRBD1; clone_size: many; j_call: TRBJ2-6; v_call: TRBV20-1; cdr3_nt: TGCAGTGCTACGGACAGGCACTTTTCTGGGGCCAACGTCCTGACTTTC; cdr3_aa: CSATDRHFSGANVLTF
d_call: TRBD1; clone_size: many; j_call: TRBJ2-2; v_call: TRBV28; cdr3_nt: TGTGCCAGCAGTTGGACAGGGAGGACCGGGGAGCTGTTTTTT; cdr3_aa: CASSWTGRTGELFF
d_call: NA; clone_size: few; j_call: TRBJ1-1; v_call: TRBV29-1; cdr3_nt: TGCAGCGTTGAAGGCCAGACTGAAGCTTTCTTT; cdr3_aa: CSVEGQTEAFF
d_call: NA; clone_size: many; j_call: TRBJ2-1; v_call: TRBV20-1; cdr3_nt: TGCAGTGCTAAGAGGAAGGAATTAGGAGCTTACAATGAGCAGTTCTTC; cdr3_aa: CSAKRKELGAYNEQFF
d_call: NA; clone_size: many; j_call: TRBJ2-3; v_call: TRBV2; cdr3_nt: TGTGCCAGCAGTGAGGGTGGAGGCACAGATACGCAGTATTTT; cdr3_aa: CASSEGGGTDTQYF
d_call: NA; clone_size: few; j_call: TRBJ2-1; v_call: TRBV9; cdr3_nt: TGTGCCAGCAGCGTAGCCCTAGCCTCCAATGAGCAGTTCTTC; cdr3_aa: CASSVALASNEQFF
d_call: TRBD2; clone_size: NA; j_call: TRBJ2-1; v_call: TRBV7-3; cdr3_nt: TGTGCCAGCAGCCCGTGGGGGGGTGAGCAGTTCTTC; cdr3_aa: CASSPWGGEQFF
d_call: NA; clone_size: NA; j_call: TRBJ2-3; v_call: TRBV5-1; cdr3_nt: TGCGCCAGCAGCGGAGAGGGGGATGAAGATACGCAGTATTTT; cdr3_aa: CASSGEGDEDTQYF
d_call: NA; clone_size: NA; j_call: TRBJ2-1; v_call: TRBV6-2/TRBV6-3; cdr3_nt: TGTGCCAGCAGTCGGGACCTCCATGAGCAGTTCTTC; cdr3_aa: CASSRDLHEQFF
d_call: NA; clone_size: few; j_call: TRBJ1-5; v_call: TRBV6-2/TRBV6-3; cdr3_nt: TGTGCCAGCAGTTACGCAGGGGCTTTTCAGCCCCAGCATTTT; cdr3_aa: CASSYAGAFQPQHF
d_call: NA; clone_size: NA; j_call: TRBJ2-7; v_call: TRBV30; cdr3_nt: TGTGTTCTACCAGAGGCTCCTAGAGGCGAGCAGTACTTC; cdr3_aa: CVLPEAPRGEQYF
d_call: NA; clone_size: NA; j_call: TRBJ1-4; v_call: TRBV19; cdr3_nt: TGTGCCAGTAGCGAAACAAGAAATGAAAAACTGTTTTTT; cdr3_aa: CASSETRNEKLFF
d_call: NA; clone_size: many; j_call: TRBJ2-3; v_call: TRBV6-5; cdr3_nt: TGTGCCAGCAGTTACGATAGCGCGCGCACAGATACGCAGTATTTT; cdr3_aa: CASSYDSARTDTQYF
d_call: NA; clone_size: NA; j_call: TRBJ2-7; v_call: TRBV7-2; cdr3_nt: TGTGCCAGCAGCTTGGGAGGTCGGTACGAGCAGTACTTC; cdr3_aa: CASSLGGRYEQYF
d_call: TRBD2; clone_size: few; j_call: TRBJ2-1; v_call: TRBV29-1; cdr3_nt: TGCAGCCACTTAGCGGGTTCATGGAATGAGCAGTTCTTC; cdr3_aa: CSHLAGSWNEQFF
d_call: TRBD1; clone_size: NA; j_call: TRBJ2-5; v_call: TRBV9; cdr3_nt: TGTGCCAGCAGCCCAGGACAGGGGGTTACACAAGAGACCCAGTACTTC; cdr3_aa: CASSPGQGVTQETQYF
d_call: NA; clone_size: few; j_call: TRBJ2-7; v_call: TRBV11-2; cdr3_nt: TGTGCCAGCAGCTCACAGGGTCTAAACGAGCAGTACTTC; cdr3_aa: CASSSQGLNEQYF
d_call: NA; clone_size: few; j_call: TRBJ1-1; v_call: TRBV6-6; cdr3_nt: TGTGCCAGCAGCCGCGGGCAGGGTGCGGCTTTCTTT; cdr3_aa: CASSRGQGAAFF
d_call: NA; clone_size: few; j_call: TRBJ1-3; v_call: TRBV7-8; cdr3_nt: TGTGCCAGCAGCCCAATGGGACCGCTCTCTGGAAACACCATATATTTT; cdr3_aa: CASSPMGPLSGNTIYF
d_call: TRBD1; clone_size: few; j_call: TRBJ1-2; v_call: TRBV19; cdr3_nt: TGTGCCAGTAGTGCGGACAGGGGGTTCTATGGCTACACCTTC; cdr3_aa: CASSADRGFYGYTF
d_call: TRBD1; clone_size: NA; j_call: TRBJ1-1; v_call: TRBV7-9; cdr3_nt: TGTGCCAGCAGCTCCGACCAGGGGGCGAACACTGAAGCTTTCTTT; cdr3_aa: CASSSDQGANTEAFF
d_call: TRBD2; clone_size: NA; j_call: TRBJ2-3; v_call: TRBV20-1; cdr3_nt: TGCAGTGCTAGTCCCTGGGGGTCCAGCGGGAGTCTTGGCAGCACAGATACGCAGTATTTT; cdr3_aa: CSASPWGSSGSLGSTDTQYF
d_call: NA; clone_size: NA; j_call: TRBJ1-1; v_call: TRBV5-1; cdr3_nt: TGCGCCAGCAGCCCGCCAGGGCTAGAGAACACTGAAGCTTTCTTT; cdr3_aa: CASSPPGLENTEAFF
d_call: TRBD2; clone_size: few; j_call: TRBJ2-7; v_call: TRBV12-3/TRBV12-4; cdr3_nt: TGTGCCAGCAGTTTAGAGGCGACTAGCCCCTCCGAGCAGTACTTC; cdr3_aa: CASSLEATSPSEQYF
d_call: TRBD1; clone_size: once; j_call: TRBJ2-1; v_call: TRBV2; cdr3_nt: TGTGCCAGCAGCTCGGGGACAGGGGCGGTCAATGAGCAGTTCTTC; cdr3_aa: CASSSGTGAVNEQFF
d_call: NA; clone_size: NA; j_call: TRBJ1-1; v_call: TRBV28; cdr3_nt: TGTGCCAGCAGCTCATACGGGGCGGGGTTGAACACTGAAGCTTTCTTT; cdr3_aa: CASSSYGAGLNTEAFF
d_call: TRBD2; clone_size: NA; j_call: TRBJ2-3; v_call: TRBV6-2/TRBV6-3; cdr3_nt: TGTGCCAGCAAAGTTGGGTTGGAACTAGCGAGAACCACAGATACGCAGTATTTT; cdr3_aa: CASKVGLELARTTDTQYF
d_call: TRBD1; clone_size: few; j_call: TRBJ1-1; v_call: TRBV11-2; cdr3_nt: TGTGCCAGCAGCTCTACAACAGGGGGCACTGAAGCTTTCTTT; cdr3_aa: CASSSTTGGTEAFF
d_call: NA; clone_size: NA; j_call: TRBJ1-2; v_call: TRBV4-3; cdr3_nt: TGCGCCAGCAGCCAAGATGGAAATCGGGGGGAAGAGGGCTACACCTTC; cdr3_aa: CASSQDGNRGEEGYTF
d_call: TRBD2; clone_size: NA; j_call: TRBJ2-5; v_call: TRBV5-1; cdr3_nt: TGCGCCAGCAGCTTGTTAGGGACTAGCGAACAAGAGACCCAGTACTTC; cdr3_aa: CASSLLGTSEQETQYF
d_call: NA; clone_size: NA; j_call: TRBJ2-1; v_call: TRBV5-5; cdr3_nt: TGTGCCAGCAGATATCTAGCTCCCTCCTACAATGAGCAGTTCTTC; cdr3_aa: CASRYLAPSYNEQFF
d_call: NA; clone_size: few; j_call: TRBJ2-1; v_call: TRBV2; cdr3_nt: TGTGCCAGCAGCGTAGGGTCTAAAGGATATTTCTTC; cdr3_aa: CASSVGSKGYFF
d_call: TRBD1; clone_size: many; j_call: TRBJ2-3; v_call: TRBV2; cdr3_nt: TGTGCCAGCATGGACAGGGGGCTCACGCAGTATTTT; cdr3_aa: CASMDRGLTQYF
d_call: NA; clone_size: NA; j_call: TRBJ2-5; v_call: TRBV12-3/TRBV12-4; cdr3_nt: TGTGCCAGCAGACTGCAGCAGCAAGAGACCCAGTACTTC; cdr3_aa: CASRLQQQETQYF
d_call: NA; clone_size: NA; j_call: TRBJ1-5; v_call: TRBV2; cdr3_nt: TGTGCCAGCAGGGGGGAGTATCAGCCCCAGCATTTT; cdr3_aa: CASRGEYQPQHF
d_call: NA; clone_size: many; j_call: TRBJ1-5; v_call: TRBV20-1; cdr3_nt: TGCAGTGCAGCTCGGGAGACGGCGAGCAATCAGCCCCAGCATTTT; cdr3_aa: CSAARETASNQPQHF
d_call: TRBD2; clone_size: many; j_call: TRBJ2-3; v_call: TRBV20-1; cdr3_nt: TGCAGCGGCGTACTAGCGGGCGCCGATACGCAGTATTTT; cdr3_aa: CSGVLAGADTQYF
d_call: NA; clone_size: few; j_call: TRBJ2-3; v_call: TRBV18; cdr3_nt: TGTGCCAGCTCACCGCGAGATTCAGGCGGGGTACTCATGCAATTCTCAGATACGCAGTATTTT; cdr3_aa: CASSPRDSGGVLMQFSDTQYF
d_call: TRBD2; clone_size: few; j_call: TRBJ2-3; v_call: TRBV28; cdr3_nt: TGTGCCAGCAGTGTACCAGCGGGAGAATCCGGCACAGATACGCAGTATTTT; cdr3_aa: CASSVPAGESGTDTQYF